This note documents a single T cell receptor beta chain sequence. These data are taken from a study of blood T cell repertoires in COVID-19. Study overall: PBMCs, B-cell-depleted T cells, or T cells provided the cDNA or gDNA that made up the material.

Repertoires were generated with immunoSEQ multiplex PCR, while TCRdb's copy carries only in-frame clones and drops some. The repertoire includes approximately 350,000 clones, more than 80% of them detected once, and more than 1% sits in the top ten. Germline-derived CDR1 and CDR2 are GTSNPN and SVGIG (reference sequence). The CDR3 totals 17 residues. The V segment lost 1 base and the J segment 0 bases; nucleotides outside the gene matches: 5. The chain combines TRBV30 with TRBJ1-6, with 8 bases that match TRBD1. The sample taken for sequencing was peripheral blood. This clonotype originated in a man aged 35 to 55 with acute or convalescent COVID-19. CDR3 amino acids: CAWSARDRSSYNSPLHF. As DNA, the CDR3 is TGTGCCTGGAGTGCCCGGGACAGGAGCTCCTATAATTCACCCCTCCACTTT.